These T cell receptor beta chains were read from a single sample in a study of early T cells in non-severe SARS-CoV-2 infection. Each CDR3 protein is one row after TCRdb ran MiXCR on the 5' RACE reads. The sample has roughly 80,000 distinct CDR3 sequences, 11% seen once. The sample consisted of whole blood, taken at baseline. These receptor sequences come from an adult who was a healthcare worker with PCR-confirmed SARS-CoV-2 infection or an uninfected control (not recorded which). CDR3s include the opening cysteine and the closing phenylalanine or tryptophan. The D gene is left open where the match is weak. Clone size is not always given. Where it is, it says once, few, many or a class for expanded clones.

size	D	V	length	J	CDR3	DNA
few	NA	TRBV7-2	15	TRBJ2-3	CASSLGLSGADTQYF	TGTGCCAGCAGCTTAGGGCTCTCCGGCGCAGATACGCAGTATTTT
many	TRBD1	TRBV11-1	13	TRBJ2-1	CASSPDRFNEQFF	TGTGCCAGCAGCCCGGACAGGTTCAATGAGCAGTTCTTC
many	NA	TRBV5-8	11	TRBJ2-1	CASRNYNEQFF	TGTGCCAGCAGAAATTACAATGAGCAGTTCTTC
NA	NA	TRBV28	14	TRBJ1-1	CASSSLLRGTEAFF	TGTGCCAGCAGTTCCCTCTTGCGGGGCACTGAAGCTTTCTTT
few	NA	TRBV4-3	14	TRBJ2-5	CASSQRHDGETQYF	TGCGCCAGCAGCCAAAGACATGATGGGGAGACCCAGTACTTC
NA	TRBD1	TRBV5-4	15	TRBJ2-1	CASSPGTAFYNEQFF	TGTGCCAGCAGCCCCGGGACAGCCTTCTACAATGAGCAGTTCTTC
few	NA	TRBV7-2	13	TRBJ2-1	CASSWGPSGEQFF	TGTGCCAGCAGCTGGGGCCCCTCGGGAGAGCAGTTCTTC
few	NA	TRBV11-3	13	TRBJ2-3	CASSLVDTDTQYF	TGTGCCAGCAGCTTAGTTGACACAGATACGCAGTATTTT
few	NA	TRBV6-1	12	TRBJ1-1	CASSEALTEAFF	TGTGCCAGCAGTGAAGCGCTCACTGAAGCTTTCTTT
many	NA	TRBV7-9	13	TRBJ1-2	CASSSMETRGYTF	TGTGCCAGCAGCTCTATGGAAACGCGAGGCTACACCTTC
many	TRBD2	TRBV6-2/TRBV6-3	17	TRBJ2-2	CASSPTSGGDPTGELFF	TGTGCCAGCAGTCCGACTAGCGGGGGGGACCCCACCGGGGAGCTGTTTTTT
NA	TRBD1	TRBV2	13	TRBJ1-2	CASIRTGDYGYTF	TGTGCCAGCATACGGACAGGGGACTATGGCTACACCTTC
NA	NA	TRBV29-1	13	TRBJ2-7	CSVESGPSLEQYF	TGCAGCGTTGAAAGCGGTCCCTCTCTCGAGCAGTACTTC
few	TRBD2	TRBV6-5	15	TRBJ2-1	CASGRPSGGYNEQFF	TGTGCCAGCGGAAGGCCTAGCGGGGGTTACAATGAGCAGTTCTTC
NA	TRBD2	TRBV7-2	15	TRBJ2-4	CASSLAGGPTNIQYF	TGTGCCAGCAGCTTGGCGGGGGGGCCTACGAACATTCAGTACTTC
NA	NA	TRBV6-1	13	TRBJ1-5	CASSAGISQPQHF	TGTGCCAGCAGTGCCGGGATAAGTCAGCCCCAGCATTTT
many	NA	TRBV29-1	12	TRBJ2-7	CSVVGRSYEQYF	TGCAGCGTTGTTGGACGGAGCTACGAGCAGTACTTC
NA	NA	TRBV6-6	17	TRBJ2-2	CASSYSTSAGEIGELFF	TGTGCCAGCAGTTACTCGACTTCGGCAGGGGAGATCGGGGAGCTGTTTTTT
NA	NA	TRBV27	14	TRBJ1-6	CASSVTATHSPLHF	TGTGCCAGCAGTGTCACAGCAACTCATTCACCCCTCCACTTT
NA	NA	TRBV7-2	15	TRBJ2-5	CASSTPWLQKETQYF	TGTGCCAGCAGCACCCCATGGCTACAGAAAGAGACCCAGTACTTC
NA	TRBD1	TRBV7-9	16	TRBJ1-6	CASSLAGTGASSPLHF	TGTGCCAGCAGCTTAGCGGGGACAGGGGCAAGTTCACCCCTCCACTTT
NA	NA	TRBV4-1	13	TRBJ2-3	CASRDSWGDTQYF	TGCGCCAGCCGGGACTCTTGGGGAGATACGCAGTATTTT
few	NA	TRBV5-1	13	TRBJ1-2	CASSLGNDYGYTF	TGCGCCAGCAGCTTAGGGAACGACTATGGCTACACCTTC
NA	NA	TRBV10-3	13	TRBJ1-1	CAISGSSGTEAFF	TGTGCCATCAGTGGGAGTAGTGGCACTGAAGCTTTCTTT
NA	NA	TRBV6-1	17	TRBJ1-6	CASSEFFGSSYNSPLHF	TGTGCCAGCAGTGAATTTTTCGGGAGCTCCTATAATTCACCCCTCCACTTT
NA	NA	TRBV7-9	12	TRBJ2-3	CASSLNSDTQYF	TGTGCCAGCAGCTTAAATTCAGATACGCAGTATTTT
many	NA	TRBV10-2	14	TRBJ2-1	CASTLSNRDNEQFF	TGCGCCAGCACACTCTCTAACCGTGACAATGAGCAGTTCTTC
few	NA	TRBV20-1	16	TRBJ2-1	CSALGGGISSYNEQFF	TGCAGTGCTCTAGGGGGGGGGATAAGCTCCTACAATGAGCAGTTCTTC
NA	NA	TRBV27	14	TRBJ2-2	CASSYQITTGELFF	TGTGCCAGCAGTTATCAAATAACCACCGGGGAGCTGTTTTTT
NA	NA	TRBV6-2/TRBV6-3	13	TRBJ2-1	CASAVYPGDEQFF	TGTGCCAGCGCAGTTTACCCTGGGGATGAGCAGTTCTTC
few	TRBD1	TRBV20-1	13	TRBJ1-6	CSAIGTVNSPLHF	TGCAGTGCCATCGGGACAGTCAATTCACCCCTCCACTTT
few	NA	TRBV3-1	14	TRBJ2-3	CASSQDLLTDTQYF	TGTGCCAGCAGCCAAGATTTGCTCACAGATACGCAGTATTTT
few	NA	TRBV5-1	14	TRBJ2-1	CASSSWTSFNEQFF	TGCGCCAGCAGCTCTTGGACCAGTTTTAATGAGCAGTTCTTC
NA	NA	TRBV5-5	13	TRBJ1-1	CASSFWGNTEAFF	TGTGCCAGCAGCTTCTGGGGGAACACTGAAGCTTTCTTT
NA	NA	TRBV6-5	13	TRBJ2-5	CASSKRGVETQYF	TGTGCCAGCTCGAAGAGGGGGGTCGAGACCCAGTACTTC
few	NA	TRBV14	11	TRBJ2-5	CASSQAETQYF	TGTGCCAGCAGCCAAGCGGAGACCCAGTACTTC
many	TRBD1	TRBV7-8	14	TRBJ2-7	CASSLGQVTYEQYF	TGTGCCAGCAGCTTGGGACAGGTTACCTACGAGCAGTACTTC
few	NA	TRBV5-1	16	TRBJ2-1	CASSLSGSGLYNEQFF	TGCGCCAGCAGCTTGTCTGGTAGCGGCTTATACAATGAGCAGTTCTTC
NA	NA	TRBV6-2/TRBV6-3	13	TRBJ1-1	CASSSAGEWEAFF	TGTGCCAGCAGCTCCGCGGGGGAGTGGGAAGCTTTCTTT
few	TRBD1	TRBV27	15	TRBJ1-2	CASSRQGAGGYGYTF	TGTGCCAGCAGTCGTCAGGGGGCAGGAGGGTATGGCTACACCTTC
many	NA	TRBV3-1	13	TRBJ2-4	CASSQGVQSIQYF	TGTGCCAGCAGCCAAGGGGTTCAGAGCATTCAGTACTTC
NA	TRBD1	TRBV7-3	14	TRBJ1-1	CASSLTPGTAEAFF	TGTGCCAGCAGCCTCACTCCCGGGACAGCTGAAGCTTTCTTT
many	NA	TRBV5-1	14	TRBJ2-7	CASSLEGLSREQYF	TGCGCCAGCAGCTTGGAAGGACTTTCGAGGGAGCAGTACTTC
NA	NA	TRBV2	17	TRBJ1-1	CASSESSVGPGNTEAFF	TGTGCCAGCAGTGAATCCTCTGTTGGCCCTGGGAACACTGAAGCTTTCTTT
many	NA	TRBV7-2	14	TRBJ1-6	CASSLGPYNSPLHF	TGTGCCAGCAGCTTAGGCCCCTATAATTCACCCCTCCACTTT
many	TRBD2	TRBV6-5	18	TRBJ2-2	CASTYLEESGVNTGELFF	TGTGCCAGCACCTACTTAGAGGAGAGCGGGGTTAACACCGGGGAGCTGTTTTTT
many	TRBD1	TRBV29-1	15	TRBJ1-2	CSVLRDRGQSYGYTF	TGCAGCGTGCTCCGGGACAGGGGACAATCCTATGGCTACACCTTC
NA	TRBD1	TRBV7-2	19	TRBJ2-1	CASRKPGPSRTGNNDEQFF	TGTGCCAGCAGAAAACCCGGCCCGTCTAGGACAGGGAATAACGATGAGCAGTTCTTC
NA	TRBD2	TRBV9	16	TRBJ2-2	CASSARFSGGTGELFF	TGTGCCAGCAGCGCTAGATTTAGCGGGGGCACCGGGGAGCTGTTTTTT
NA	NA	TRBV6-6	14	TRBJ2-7	CASSYSTDSYEQYF	TGTGCCAGCAGTTATTCTACAGACTCCTACGAGCAGTACTTC
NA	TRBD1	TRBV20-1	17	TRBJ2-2	CSARAGKGAVNTGELFF	TGCAGTGCTAGAGCAGGAAAGGGGGCCGTGAACACCGGGGAGCTGTTTTTT
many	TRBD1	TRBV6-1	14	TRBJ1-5	CASSPLTGPQPQHF	TGTGCCAGCAGTCCCCTGACAGGGCCCCAGCCCCAGCATTTT
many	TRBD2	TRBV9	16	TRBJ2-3	CASSVGIAGDTDTQYF	TGTGCCAGCAGCGTTGGGATAGCGGGGGATACAGATACGCAGTATTTT
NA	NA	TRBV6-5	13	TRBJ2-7	CASSKLDRYEQYF	TGTGCCAGCAGTAAGCTGGACCGGTACGAGCAGTACTTC
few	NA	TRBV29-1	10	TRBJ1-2	CSVDRERYTF	TGCAGCGTTGATAGGGAGCGCTACACCTTC
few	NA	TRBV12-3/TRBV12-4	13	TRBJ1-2	CASTRQLTGGYTF	TGTGCCAGCACCAGGCAACTTACAGGGGGCTACACCTTC
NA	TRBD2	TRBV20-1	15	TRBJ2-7	CSAVAGRREEYEQYF	TGCAGTGCTGTCGCCGGGCGGCGGGAGGAGTACGAGCAGTACTTC
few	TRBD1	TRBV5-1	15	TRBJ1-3	CASSLTTGGGNTIYF	TGCGCCAGCAGCTTGACAACAGGGGGCGGAAACACCATATATTTT
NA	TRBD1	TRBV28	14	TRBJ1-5	CASRSGTGNQPQHF	TGTGCCAGCAGGTCCGGGACAGGCAATCAGCCCCAGCATTTT